This is a list of T cell receptor beta chains from one sample in a study of blood T cell repertoires in COVID-19. The protocol was immunoSEQ multiplex PCR, while the TCRdb copy is restricted to in-frame clones and leaves out a portion. This table has about 240,000 clones, 75% to 90% appearing once. The source material was PBMCs or T cells enriched from blood (not recorded which). The receptor set was obtained from a woman aged 40-49 years with acute COVID-19. The CDR3 runs from the conserved cysteine through the conserved F or W. D genes are given only for firm matches. Not all rows give a size; the values are once, few, many and, for expanded clones, a class.

CASSETGGPYEQFF	TGTGCCAGCAGTGAAACGGGAGGGCCCTATGAGCAGTTCTTC	TRBD2	NA	TRBV2	TRBJ2-1
CASSDAGLADNEQFF	TGTGCCAGCAGTGATGCCGGACTAGCGGACAATGAGCAGTTCTTC	TRBD2	NA	TRBV25-1	TRBJ2-1
CASSQSTSYEQYF	TGTGCCAGCAGCCAATCGACAAGCTACGAGCAGTACTTC	NA	NA	TRBV14	TRBJ2-7
CASSPPGFLPFEQYF	TGTGCCAGCAGCCCGCCCGGGTTTCTACCGTTCGAGCAGTACTTC	NA	NA	TRBV14	TRBJ2-7
CASRPGTLSNQPQHF	TGTGCCAGTAGACCAGGGACATTGAGCAATCAGCCCCAGCATTTT	NA	NA	TRBV19	TRBJ1-5
CASSSIPAGNTGELFF	TGTGCCAGCAGCTCAATCCCAGCGGGAAACACCGGGGAGCTGTTTTTT	TRBD2	NA	TRBV7-3	TRBJ2-2
CASNGWDSQETQYF	TGTGCCAGCAACGGTTGGGACAGCCAAGAGACCCAGTACTTC	TRBD1	NA	TRBV3-1/TRBV3-2	TRBJ2-5
CSVAGTGLDEQFF	TGCAGCGTCGCCGGGACAGGGCTGGATGAGCAGTTCTTC	TRBD1	NA	TRBV29-1	TRBJ2-1
CASSPRTRNTGELFF	TGTGCCAGCAGCCCCCGGACACGGAACACCGGGGAGCTGTTTTTT	NA	NA	TRBV11-3	TRBJ2-2
CSASRGVYNEQFF	TGCAGTGCTAGTCGCGGGGTCTACAATGAGCAGTTCTTC	NA	NA	TRBV20-1	TRBJ2-1
CASSLLSSGKYEQYF	TGTGCCAGCAGCTTACTATCCAGCGGGAAATACGAGCAGTACTTC	TRBD2	NA	TRBV7-9	TRBJ2-7
CASSSGDRGTGELFF	TGCGCCAGCAGCTCAGGGGACAGGGGGACCGGGGAGCTGTTTTTT	TRBD1	NA	TRBV5-1	TRBJ2-2
CASSLGQTKNSPLHF	TGTGCCAGCAGTCTGGGACAGACCAAGAATTCACCCCTCCACTTT	TRBD1	NA	TRBV6-5	TRBJ1-6
CASSSRPIADSPLHF	TGTGCCAGCAGTTCTCGACCCATAGCGGACTCACCCCTCCACTTT	NA	NA	TRBV27	TRBJ1-6
CASSLGQGNEKLFF	TGCGCCAGCAGCTTAGGACAGGGAAACGAAAAACTGTTTTTT	TRBD1	NA	TRBV5-1	TRBJ1-4
CASSSTTGQGIETQYF	TGTGCCAGCAGCTCCACCACGGGACAGGGAATCGAGACCCAGTACTTC	TRBD1	NA	TRBV7-9	TRBJ2-5
CASSLGERANYGYTF	TGTGCCAGCAGCTTAGGAGAACGAGCTAACTATGGCTACACCTTC	NA	NA	TRBV7-9	TRBJ1-2
CASSFRQSSTF	TGTGCCAGCAGCTTCCGACAGTCCAGCACCTTC	NA	NA	TRBV7-9	TRBJ1-2
CASSLRAGHEKLFF	TGCGCCAGCAGCTTGCGGGCAGGGCATGAAAAACTGTTTTTT	NA	NA	TRBV5-1	TRBJ1-4
CASSEAQIGQPQHF	TGTGCCAGCAGTGAAGCCCAGATCGGGCAGCCCCAGCATTTT	NA	NA	TRBV6-1	TRBJ1-5
CASSLGLRGTNEQFF	TGTGCCAGCAGCTTGGGGTTGCGGGGTACCAATGAGCAGTTCTTC	NA	NA	TRBV5-4	TRBJ2-1
CASSQAAGEPSEQYF	TGTGCCAGCAGCCAAGCAGCGGGAGAACCTAGCGAGCAGTACTTC	TRBD2	medium-sized	TRBV4-2	TRBJ2-7
CASSLRTAGEKLFF	TGTGCCAGCAGCTTACGAACCGCAGGGGAAAAACTGTTTTTT	NA	NA	TRBV11-3	TRBJ1-4
CASNSRDRGLNEQFF	TGTGCCAGTAACTCCCGGGACAGGGGGCTCAATGAGCAGTTCTTC	TRBD1	NA	TRBV19	TRBJ2-1